The T cell receptor beta chain under discussion was sequenced for a study of neurological immune-mediated disorders. TCRdb used MiXCR to reprocess the 5' RACE reads, holding one entry per CDR3 protein. In the table there are some 61,000 distinct CDR3 sequences, almost 4% of which are singletons. This clonotype was seen ten or more times. Germline CDR1 DFQATT, CDR2 SNEGSKA (reference sequence). V dropped 4 bases and J dropped 6 bases, with 18 bases sitting between them. This CDR3 spans 14 amino acids. This TCR was sampled from a man in his thirties or forties with multiple sclerosis. The chain recombines TRBV20-1 with TRBJ1-2, with D possibly matching TRBD1 (5 bases). Input material: PBMCs. The CDR3 DNA sequence: TGCAGTGCTAATGTCGAGGGGCGGGTTGATGGCTACACCTTC. Translation gives CSANVEGRVDGYTF.